These 18 T cell receptor beta chains originate from one sample sequenced in a study of vaccination effects on CD4 cells after COVID-19. Under the ViraFEST assay, PBMC were stimulated with viral peptide pools so that antigen-specific CD4+ T cells expanded. Sequencing was performed afterwards. Following 10 days of culture, CD4+ T cells were isolated. The person acquired a PCR-confirmed SARS-CoV-2 infection between March and December 2020. Clones were sequenced by immunoSEQ multiplex PCR, and TCRdb holds only the in-frame ones, with some missing. The sample consists of roughly 70,000 clones, over 60% of them appearing once. These receptors are not linked to any known antigen. Source: CD4+ T cells from PBMCs cultured with HIV peptides, taken before COVID-19 vaccination. The subset: HIV-1 Nef peptide pool negative control/reference culture. The origin of the receptors is a human donor who had a prior SARS-CoV-2 infection.

The chain joins TRBV4-2 to TRBJ1-1; D unresolved. Germline CDR1 and CDR2: LGHNA and YNFKEQ. With 1 base removed from V and 0 bases from J, the gap between germline ends came to 9 bases. The CDR3 spans 15 residues. Here the CDR3 reads CASSQGAVVNTEAFF. Written as DNA, the CDR3 is TGTGCCAGCAGCCAAGGGGCGGTAGTGAACACTGAAGCTTTCTTT.

The V gene is TRBV11-3, the J gene TRBJ2-3; either TRBD1 or TRBD2 may fit D (6 bases each). Germline CDR1 reads SGHNT; CDR2 reads YENEEA. The CDR3 has 16 amino acids. V was trimmed by 0 bases and J by 4 bases, leaving 14 bases between them. CDR3 in amino acids: CASSLERGRSPDTQYF. CDR3 nucleotides: TGTGCCAGCAGCTTAGAACGGGGGCGCTCCCCAGATACGCAGTATTTT.

This chain uses TRBV15 with TRBJ1-5; tentative D call: TRBD1 (6 bases). This CDR3 spans 14 amino acids. Germline values: CDR1 LNHNV, CDR2 YYDKDF (reference sequence). Trimming cost V 6 bases and J 0 bases, with 9 bases left between them. The CDR3 loop is CATSRDISNQPQHF. CDR3 DNA: TGTGCCACCAGTAGGGACATTAGCAATCAGCCCCAGCATTTT.

The chain is built from TRBV19 and TRBJ2-6, with D possibly TRBD2 on 5 matching bases. The CDR3 has 14 amino acids. Germline V gene sequence: CDR1 LNHDA, CDR2 SQIVND (reference sequence). V was pared by 5 bases and J by 13 bases, with 18 bases between. The CDR3, as DNA: TGTGCCAGTAGTGAGAGAGCTAGCCTTGGTGTCCTGACTTTC. Residues: CASSERASLGVLTF.

V and J are TRBV19 and TRBJ2-5, with D possibly TRBD2 on 5 matching bases. CDR3 length equals 16 residues. Trimming left V 1 base short and J 2 bases short, with 14 bases between. From germline, CDR1 is LNHDA and CDR2 SQIVND (reference sequence). In nucleotides, the CDR3 is TGTGCCAGTAGTATAGGACATGGAAGGGAGCAAGAGACCCAGTACTTC. Protein sequence: CASSIGHGREQETQYF.

This clone appeared a few times. This chain joins TRBV14 and TRBJ2-7; 9 nucleotides align to TRBD2. After removal of 6 bases from V and 3 bases from J, the junction contained 9 bases not matched to a gene. The CDR3 totals 15 residues. Looked up from germline, CDR1 is SGHDN and CDR2 is FVKESK. CDR3 protein: CASRKGAGGLYEQYF. Here the CDR3 DNA reads TGTGCCAGCAGGAAAGGGGCGGGAGGGCTCTACGAGCAGTACTTC.

V gene TRBV27 combines with J gene TRBJ2-3; D is undetermined. This CDR3 has 14 residues. Trimming pared 8 bases from V and 5 bases from J, leaving 17 bases between. CDR1 MNHEY and CDR2 SMNVEV come from the germline V gene (reference sequence). CDR3 in DNA: TGTGCCAGCGGCTTCACCCCCTTTCGAGATACGCAGTATTTT. Translation: CASGFTPFRDTQYF.

This clone was counted between two and nine times. The chain uses TRBV5-4 and TRBJ1-1, with a weak D call TRBD1 (6 bases). CDR3 size: 14 residues. V lost 4 bases and J lost 3, with 13 bases in between. From germline, CDR1 is SGHNT and CDR2 YYREEE (reference sequence). The CDR3: CASSQGGADTEAFF. The DNA of the CDR3 is TGTGCCAGCAGCCAAGGGGGGGCGGACACTGAAGCTTTCTTT.

The chain links TRBV10-3 to TRBJ2-1; D call uncertain. The CDR3 length is 13 residues. V lost 8 bases and J 9 bases, leaving 17 bases between the germline ends. The germline CDR1 and CDR2 sequences are ENHRY and SYGVKD. CDR3 nucleotide sequence: TGTGCCATCTGGGCAGGCGACGTGCGTGAGCAGTTCTTC. This encodes CAIWAGDVREQFF.

The rearrangement links TRBV3-1 (or the pseudogene TRBV3-2) to TRBJ2-3; 10 positions agree with TRBD2. In germline, CDR1 is LGHDT, CDR2 YNNKEL (reference sequence). The CDR3 loop spans 17 amino acids. V gave up 3 bases and J gave up 4 bases; unmatched junction bases: 10. As DNA, the CDR3 is TGTGCCAGCAGCCATCGGCGGGGACTAGCGATTCCAGATACGCAGTATTTT. This sequence encodes CASSHRRGLAIPDTQYF.

This chain uses TRBV6-5 with TRBJ2-5; 15 positions agree with TRBD2. The CDR3 has 15 amino acids. V lost 2 bases and J lost 10; bases outside the gene matches: 5. Germline V gene lookup returns CDR1 MNHEY and CDR2 SVGAGI. CDR3 coding DNA: TGTGCCAGCAGTTACGGGACTAGCGGGGGGTGGGTCCAGTACTTC. It translates to CASSYGTSGGWVQYF.

The rearrangement uses TRBV27 and TRBJ1-2; 9 bases are a match to TRBD1. The J segment lost 5 bases and the V segment lost 6 bases, leaving 7 bases of the junction unmatched. In germline, CDR1 is MNHEY, CDR2 SMNVEV (reference sequence). The CDR3 extends over 14 amino acids. The DNA for the CDR3 is TGTGCCAGCAGCTCGGACAGGGGTGTATATGGCTACACCTTC. The encoded protein is CASSSDRGVYGYTF.

The chain couples TRBV7-8 to TRBJ2-7, with D hard to call. Trimming pared 0 bases from V and 0 bases from J, leaving 9 bases between. The CDR3 consists of 15 residues. The germline gives CDR1 SGHVS, CDR2 FQNEAQ. Written as DNA, the CDR3 is TGTGCCAGCAGCTTAGCGGGCAGAAGCTCCTACGAGCAGTACTTC. It yields the protein CASSLAGRSSYEQYF.

The chain uses TRBV6-5 and TRBJ1-5; D is possibly TRBD1 (5 bases). Germline CDR1 reads MNHEY; CDR2 reads SVGAGI. This CDR3 spans 15 amino acids. V lost 6 bases to trimming and J lost 0 bases, with 12 bases between them. The chain's CDR3 is CASRPRGTSNQPQHF. The DNA of the CDR3 is TGTGCCAGCAGACCTCGTGGGACTAGCAATCAGCCCCAGCATTTT.

This chain connects TRBV5-1 to TRBJ1-1; D may be TRBD1 (5 bases). V was pared by 0 bases and J by 5 bases, with 11 bases between. The CDR3 has 14 residues. Germline V CDR1 and CDR2: SGHRS, YFSETQ. The CDR3 coding sequence is TGCGCCAGCAGCTTGGAGGGGTTTCCAACTGAAGCTTTCTTT. It specifies CASSLEGFPTEAFF.

The V call is TRBV9, the J call TRBJ1-3, with a tentative D call TRBD1 (5 bases). CDR1 SGDLS and CDR2 YYNGEE come from the germline V gene. The CDR3 is 16 amino acids. V lost 4 bases and J 3 bases, leaving 17 bases between the germline ends. This CDR3 reads CASSLTPGGNGNTIYF. The CDR3 nucleotides are TGTGCCAGCAGCCTCACCCCTGGGGGAAATGGAAACACCATATATTTT.

The V and J genes are TRBV7-8 and TRBJ2-7; 8 nucleotides line up with TRBD2. CDR3 length: 16 residues. Germline V gene data show CDR1 as SGHVS and CDR2 as FQNEAQ. The V segment lost 5 bases and the J segment 0 bases; nucleotides outside the gene matches: 9. CDR3 DNA: TGTGCCAGCAGCCCAGCCCAGCGGGGGAGCTCCTACGAGCAGTACTTC. Amino acids: CASSPAQRGSSYEQYF.

V gene TRBV11-3 combines with J gene TRBJ1-1, with no clear D. The germline gives CDR1 SGHNT, CDR2 YENEEA. This CDR3 region has 14 residues. V was shortened by 4 bases and J by 1 base, with 10 bases between the two germline ends. CDR3 DNA sequence: TGTGCCAGCAGCTCCCCCGGGGAGAACACTGAAGCTTTCTTT. Residues: CASSSPGENTEAFF.